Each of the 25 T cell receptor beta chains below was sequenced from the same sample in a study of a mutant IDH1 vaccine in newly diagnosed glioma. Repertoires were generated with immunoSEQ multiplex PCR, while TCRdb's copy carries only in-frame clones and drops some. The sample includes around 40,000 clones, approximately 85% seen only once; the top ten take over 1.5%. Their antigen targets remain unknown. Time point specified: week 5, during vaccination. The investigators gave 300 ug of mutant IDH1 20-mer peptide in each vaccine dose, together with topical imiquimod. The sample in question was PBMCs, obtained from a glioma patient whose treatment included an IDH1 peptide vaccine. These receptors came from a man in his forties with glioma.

The CDR3 coding sequence is TGTGCCAGCAGCCCCCAGCGTTTGTGGCAGTCCTACGAGCAGTACTTC. Residues: CASSPQRLWQSYEQYF. The chain recombines TRBV5-7 with TRBJ2-7; no clear D gene. TRBV5-7 is an ORF; its function is uncertain. Trimming removed 4 bases from V and 1 base from J, with 18 bases in between. The CDR3 totals 16 residues.

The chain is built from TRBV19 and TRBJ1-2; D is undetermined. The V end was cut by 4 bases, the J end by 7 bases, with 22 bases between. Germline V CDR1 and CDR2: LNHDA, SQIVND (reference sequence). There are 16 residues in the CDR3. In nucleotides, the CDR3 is TGTGCCAGTAGTAGCAAGGATTGGAGCTTCTTGGGTGGCTACACCTTC. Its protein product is CASSSKDWSFLGGYTF.

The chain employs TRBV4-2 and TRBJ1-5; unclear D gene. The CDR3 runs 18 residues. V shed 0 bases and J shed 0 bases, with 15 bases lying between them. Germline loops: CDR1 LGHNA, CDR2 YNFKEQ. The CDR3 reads CASSQELSAVFSNQPQHF. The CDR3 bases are TGTGCCAGCAGCCAAGAATTATCGGCAGTTTTTAGCAATCAGCCCCAGCATTTT.

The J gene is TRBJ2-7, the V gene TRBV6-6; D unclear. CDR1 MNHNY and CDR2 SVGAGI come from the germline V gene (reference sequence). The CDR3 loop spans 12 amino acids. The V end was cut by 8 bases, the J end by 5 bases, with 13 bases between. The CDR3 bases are TGTGCCAGCCGCCAGCCTGCGGACGAGCAGTACTTC. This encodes CASRQPADEQYF.

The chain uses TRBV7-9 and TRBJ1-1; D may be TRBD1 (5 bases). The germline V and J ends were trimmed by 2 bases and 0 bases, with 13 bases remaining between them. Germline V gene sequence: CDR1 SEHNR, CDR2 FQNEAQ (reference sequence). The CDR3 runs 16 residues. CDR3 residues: CASSLQGVLMNTEAFF. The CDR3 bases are TGTGCCAGCAGCTTACAGGGTGTATTAATGAACACTGAAGCTTTCTTT.

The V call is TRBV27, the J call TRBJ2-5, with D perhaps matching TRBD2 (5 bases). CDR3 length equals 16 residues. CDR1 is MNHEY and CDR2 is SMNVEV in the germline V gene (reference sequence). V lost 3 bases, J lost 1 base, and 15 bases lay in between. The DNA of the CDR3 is TGTGCCAGCAGTTTGTTAGGTGGAGGTCTCCAAGAGACCCAGTACTTC. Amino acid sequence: CASSLLGGGLQETQYF.

The CDR3 region is CASSQDQGMNEQFF. The CDR3 nucleotides are TGCGCCAGCAGCCAAGATCAGGGTATGAATGAGCAGTTCTTC. The chain has TRBV4-1 and TRBJ2-1; perhaps TRBD1 as D (5 bases). From germline, CDR1 is MGHRA and CDR2 YSYEKL. There are 14 residues in the CDR3. Trimming cost V 0 bases and J 7 bases, with 10 bases left between them.

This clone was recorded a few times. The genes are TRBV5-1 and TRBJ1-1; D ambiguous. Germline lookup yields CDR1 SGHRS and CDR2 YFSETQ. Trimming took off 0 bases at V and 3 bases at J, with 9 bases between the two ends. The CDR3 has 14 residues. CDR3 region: CASSLGDRDTEAFF. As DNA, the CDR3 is TGCGCCAGCAGCTTGGGCGATAGGGACACTGAAGCTTTCTTT.

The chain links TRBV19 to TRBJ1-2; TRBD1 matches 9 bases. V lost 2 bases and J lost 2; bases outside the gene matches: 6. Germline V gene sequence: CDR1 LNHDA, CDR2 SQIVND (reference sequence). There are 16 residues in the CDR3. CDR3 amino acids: CASSISGTGSNYGYTF. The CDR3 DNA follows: TGTGCCAGTAGTATATCCGGGACAGGGTCGAACTATGGCTACACCTTC.

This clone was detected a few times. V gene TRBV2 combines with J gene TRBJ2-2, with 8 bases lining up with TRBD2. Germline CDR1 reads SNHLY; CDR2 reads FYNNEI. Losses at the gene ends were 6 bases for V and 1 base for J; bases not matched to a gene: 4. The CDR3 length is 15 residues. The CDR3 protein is CASSLTSVNTGELFF. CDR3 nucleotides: TGTGCCAGCAGCCTGACTAGCGTGAACACCGGGGAGCTGTTTTTT.

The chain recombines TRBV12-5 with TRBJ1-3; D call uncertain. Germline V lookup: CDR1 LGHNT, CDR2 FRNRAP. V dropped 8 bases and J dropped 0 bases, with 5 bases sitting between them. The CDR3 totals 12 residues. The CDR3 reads CASCRSGNTIYF. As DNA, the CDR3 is TGTGCTAGTTGTCGCTCTGGAAACACCATATATTTT.

The CDR3 protein is CASSQDSPDFYSNQPQHF. Written as DNA, the CDR3 is TGTGCCAGCAGCCAAGACAGTCCGGACTTCTATAGCAATCAGCCCCAGCATTTT. This sequence joins TRBV7-8 and TRBJ1-5; D possibly corresponds to TRBD1 (5 bases). Germline CDR1 is SGHVS and CDR2 is FQNEAQ. The CDR3 totals 18 residues. V dropped 5 bases and J dropped 0 bases, with 20 bases sitting between them.

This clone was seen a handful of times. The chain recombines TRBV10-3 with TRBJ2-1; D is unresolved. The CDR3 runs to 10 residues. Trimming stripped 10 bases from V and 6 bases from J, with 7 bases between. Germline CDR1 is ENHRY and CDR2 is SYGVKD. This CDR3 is CAKNSNEQFF. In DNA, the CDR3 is TGTGCCAAGAACTCCAATGAGCAGTTCTTC.

CDR3 sequence: CASSRSEREQFF. CDR3 DNA: TGTGCCAGCTCACGGAGCGAGCGGGAGCAGTTCTTC. The chain carries TRBV18 and TRBJ2-1; the D gene is possibly TRBD2 (5 bases). CDR1 KGHSH and CDR2 LQKENI come from the germline V gene. This CDR3 spans 12 amino acids. The ends were cut back, 4 bases at V and 10 bases at J, with 11 bases in the middle.

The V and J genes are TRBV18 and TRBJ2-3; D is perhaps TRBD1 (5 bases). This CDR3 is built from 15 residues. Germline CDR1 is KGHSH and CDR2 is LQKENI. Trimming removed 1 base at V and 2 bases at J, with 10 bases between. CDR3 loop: CASSPRGQVTDTQYF. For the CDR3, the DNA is TGTGCCAGCTCACCACGCGGACAAGTCACAGATACGCAGTATTTT.

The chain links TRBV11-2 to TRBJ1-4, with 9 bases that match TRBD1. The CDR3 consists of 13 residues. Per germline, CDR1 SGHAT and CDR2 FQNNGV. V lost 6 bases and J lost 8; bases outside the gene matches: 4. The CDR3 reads CASRGQGNEKLFF. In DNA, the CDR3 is TGTGCCAGCAGAGGACAGGGGAACGAAAAACTGTTTTTT.

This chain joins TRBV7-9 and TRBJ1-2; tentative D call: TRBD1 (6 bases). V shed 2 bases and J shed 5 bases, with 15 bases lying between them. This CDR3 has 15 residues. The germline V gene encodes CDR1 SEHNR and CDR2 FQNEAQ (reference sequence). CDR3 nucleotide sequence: TGTGCCAGCAGCTTATTACAGGGTCGATCTTATGGCTACACCTTC. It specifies CASSLLQGRSYGYTF. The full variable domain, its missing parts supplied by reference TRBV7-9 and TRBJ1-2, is DTGVSQNPRHKITKRGQNVTFRCDPISEHNRLYWYRQTLGQGPEFLTYFQNEAQLEKSRLLSDRFSAERPKGSFSTLEIQRTEQGDSAMYLCASSLLQGRSYGYTFGSGTRLTVV.

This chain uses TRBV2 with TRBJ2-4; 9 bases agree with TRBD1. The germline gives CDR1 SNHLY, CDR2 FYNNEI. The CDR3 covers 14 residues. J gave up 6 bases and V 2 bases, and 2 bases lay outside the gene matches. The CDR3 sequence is CASSEIQGANIQYF. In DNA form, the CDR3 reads TGTGCCAGCAGTGAAATACAGGGGGCAAACATTCAGTACTTC.

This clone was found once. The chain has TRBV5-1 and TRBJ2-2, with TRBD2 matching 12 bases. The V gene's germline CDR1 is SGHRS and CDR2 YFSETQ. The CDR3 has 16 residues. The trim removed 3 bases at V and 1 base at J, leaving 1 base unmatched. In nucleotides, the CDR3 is TGCGCCAGCAGCTCGGGACTAGCGGGGAACACCGGGGAGCTGTTTTTT. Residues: CASSSGLAGNTGELFF.

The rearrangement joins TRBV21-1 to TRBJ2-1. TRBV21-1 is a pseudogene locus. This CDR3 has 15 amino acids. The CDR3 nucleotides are TGTGCCAGCAGAGGGAAGAGGAAGCCTGACAATGAGCAGTTCTTC. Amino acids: CASRGKRKPDNEQFF.

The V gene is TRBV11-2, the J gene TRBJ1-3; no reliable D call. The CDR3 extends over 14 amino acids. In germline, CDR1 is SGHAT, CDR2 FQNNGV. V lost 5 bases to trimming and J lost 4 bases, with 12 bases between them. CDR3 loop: CASSLAATGNTIYF. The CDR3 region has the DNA TGTGCCAGCAGCCTGGCCGCCACGGGAAACACCATATATTTT.

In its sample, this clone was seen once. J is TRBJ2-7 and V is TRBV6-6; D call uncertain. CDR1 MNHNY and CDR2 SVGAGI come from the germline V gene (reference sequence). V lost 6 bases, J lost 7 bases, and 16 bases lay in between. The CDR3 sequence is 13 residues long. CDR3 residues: CASSHARLQEQYF. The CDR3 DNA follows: TGTGCCAGCAGCCACGCGAGGCTTCAAGAGCAGTACTTC.

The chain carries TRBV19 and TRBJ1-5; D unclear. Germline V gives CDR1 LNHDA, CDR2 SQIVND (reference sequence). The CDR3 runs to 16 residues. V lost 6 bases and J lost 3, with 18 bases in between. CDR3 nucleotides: TGTGCCAGTAGCCCCGGCTTTGGCGTGGACAATCAGCCCCAGCATTTT. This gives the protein CASSPGFGVDNQPQHF.

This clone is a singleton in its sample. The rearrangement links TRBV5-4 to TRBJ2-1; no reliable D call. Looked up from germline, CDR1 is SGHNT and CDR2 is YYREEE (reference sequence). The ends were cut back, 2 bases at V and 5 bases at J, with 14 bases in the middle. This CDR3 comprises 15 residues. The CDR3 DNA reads TGTGCCAGCAGCTTTGGGCTGGGAATCAACAATGAGCAGTTCTTC. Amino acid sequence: CASSFGLGINNEQFF.

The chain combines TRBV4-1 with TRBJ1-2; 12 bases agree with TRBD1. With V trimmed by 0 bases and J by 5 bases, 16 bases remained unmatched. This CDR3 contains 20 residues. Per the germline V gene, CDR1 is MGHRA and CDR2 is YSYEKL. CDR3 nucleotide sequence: TGCGCCAGCAGCCAAGAGTTCCAGGGGGGACAGGGGGCGAGACTTTATGGCTACACCTTC. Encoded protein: CASSQEFQGGQGARLYGYTF.